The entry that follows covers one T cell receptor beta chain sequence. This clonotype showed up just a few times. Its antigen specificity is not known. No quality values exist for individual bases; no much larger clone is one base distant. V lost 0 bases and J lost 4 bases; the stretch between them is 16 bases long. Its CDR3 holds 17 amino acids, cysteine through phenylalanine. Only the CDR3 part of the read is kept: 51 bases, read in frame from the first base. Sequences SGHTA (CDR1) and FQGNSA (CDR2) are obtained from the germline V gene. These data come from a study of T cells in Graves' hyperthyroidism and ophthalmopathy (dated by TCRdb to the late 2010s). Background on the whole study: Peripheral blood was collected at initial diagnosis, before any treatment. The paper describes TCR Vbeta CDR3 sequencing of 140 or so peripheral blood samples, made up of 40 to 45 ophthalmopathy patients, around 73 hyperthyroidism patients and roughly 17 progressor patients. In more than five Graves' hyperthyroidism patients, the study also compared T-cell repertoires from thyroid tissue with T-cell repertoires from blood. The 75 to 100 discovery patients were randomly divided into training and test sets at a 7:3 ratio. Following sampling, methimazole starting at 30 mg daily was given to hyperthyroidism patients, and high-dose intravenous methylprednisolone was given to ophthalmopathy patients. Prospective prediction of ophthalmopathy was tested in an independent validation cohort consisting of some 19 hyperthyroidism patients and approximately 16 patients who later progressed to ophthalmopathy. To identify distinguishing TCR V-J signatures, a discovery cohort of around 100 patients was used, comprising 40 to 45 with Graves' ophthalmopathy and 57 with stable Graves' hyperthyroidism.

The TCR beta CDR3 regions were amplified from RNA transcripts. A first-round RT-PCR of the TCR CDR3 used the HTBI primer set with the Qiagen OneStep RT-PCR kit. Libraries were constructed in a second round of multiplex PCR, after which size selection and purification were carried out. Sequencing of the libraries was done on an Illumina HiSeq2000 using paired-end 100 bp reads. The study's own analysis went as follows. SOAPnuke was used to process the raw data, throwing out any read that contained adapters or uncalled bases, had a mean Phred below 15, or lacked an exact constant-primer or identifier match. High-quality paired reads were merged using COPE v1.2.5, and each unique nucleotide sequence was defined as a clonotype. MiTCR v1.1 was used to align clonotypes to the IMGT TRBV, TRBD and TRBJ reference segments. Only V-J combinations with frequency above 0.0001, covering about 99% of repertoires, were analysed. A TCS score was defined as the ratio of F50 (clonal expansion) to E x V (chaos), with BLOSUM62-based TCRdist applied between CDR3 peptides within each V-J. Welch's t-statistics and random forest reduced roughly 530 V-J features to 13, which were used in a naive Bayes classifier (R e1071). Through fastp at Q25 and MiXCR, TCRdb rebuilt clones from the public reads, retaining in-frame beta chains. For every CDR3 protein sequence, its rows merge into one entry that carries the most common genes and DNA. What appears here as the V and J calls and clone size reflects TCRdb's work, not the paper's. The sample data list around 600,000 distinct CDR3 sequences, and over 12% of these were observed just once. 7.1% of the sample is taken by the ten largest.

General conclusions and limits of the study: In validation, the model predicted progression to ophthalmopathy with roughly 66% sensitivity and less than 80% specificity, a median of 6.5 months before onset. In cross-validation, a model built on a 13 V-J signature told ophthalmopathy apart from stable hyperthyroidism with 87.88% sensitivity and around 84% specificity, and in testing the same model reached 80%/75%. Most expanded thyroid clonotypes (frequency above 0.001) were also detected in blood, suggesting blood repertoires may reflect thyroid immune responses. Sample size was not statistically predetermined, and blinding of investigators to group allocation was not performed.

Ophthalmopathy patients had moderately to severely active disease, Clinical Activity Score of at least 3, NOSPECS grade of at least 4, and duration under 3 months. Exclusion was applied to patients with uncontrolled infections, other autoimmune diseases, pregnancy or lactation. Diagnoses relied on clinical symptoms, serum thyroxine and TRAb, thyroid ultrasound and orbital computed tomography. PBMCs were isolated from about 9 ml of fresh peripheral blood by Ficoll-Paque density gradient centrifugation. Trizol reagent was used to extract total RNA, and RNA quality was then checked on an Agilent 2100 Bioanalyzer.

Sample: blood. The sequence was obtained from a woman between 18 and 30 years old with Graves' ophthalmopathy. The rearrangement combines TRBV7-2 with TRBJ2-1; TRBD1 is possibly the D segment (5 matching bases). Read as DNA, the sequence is TGTGCCAGCAGCTTAGCTGTACAAGGGGCTGGTTACAATGAGCAGTTCTTC. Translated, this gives CASSLAVQGAGYNEQFF. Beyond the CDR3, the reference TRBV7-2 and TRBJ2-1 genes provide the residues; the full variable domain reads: GAGVSQSPSNKVTEKGKDVELRCDPISGHTALYWYRQSLGQGLEFLIYFQGNSAPDKSGLPSDRFSAERTGGSVSTLTIQRTQQEDSAVYLCASSLAVQGAGYNEQFFGPGTRLTVL.